This TCR beta chain was recovered during a study of OX40 agonist ivuxolimab in advanced cancers. Looking at the study overall: Ivuxolimab is an agonistic anti-OX40 (CD134) antibody, and patients were treated with it.

In the case of this clone: What it recognizes is unknown.

General observations from the study: Also showing low normalized T-cell clonal expansion were some of the nonresponders.

Clones were read by immunoSEQ multiplex PCR, and TCRdb kept only the in-frame ones, dropping some. The top ten clones hold 25% of a sample with 55,000 to 75,000 clones, about nine tenths of them seen once. Sequences were derived from CD4+ or CD8+ T cells sorted from blood, sampled in a trial of the OX40 agonist ivuxolimab. The sequence derives from an adult with an advanced solid tumor such as melanoma, head and neck, liver or kidney cancer.

The CDR3 nucleotides are TGTGCCAGTAGTATAGGACGCGGGCGCAGCTACGAGCAGTACTTC. Encoded protein: CASSIGRGRSYEQYF. This sequence joins TRBV19 and TRBJ2-7; D is possibly TRBD2 (5 bases). The V and J ends lost 1 base and 3 bases respectively, with 13 bases between them. CDR1 is LNHDA, CDR2 SQIVND, per germline (reference sequence). This CDR3 is built from 15 residues. The full variable domain, with the rest looked up from reference TRBV19 and TRBJ2-7, is DGGITQSPKYLFRKEGQNVTLSCEQNLNHDAMYWYRQDPGQGLRLIYYSQIVNDFQKGDIAEGYSVSREKKESFPLTVTSAQKNPTAFYLCASSIGRGRSYEQYFGPGTRLTVT.